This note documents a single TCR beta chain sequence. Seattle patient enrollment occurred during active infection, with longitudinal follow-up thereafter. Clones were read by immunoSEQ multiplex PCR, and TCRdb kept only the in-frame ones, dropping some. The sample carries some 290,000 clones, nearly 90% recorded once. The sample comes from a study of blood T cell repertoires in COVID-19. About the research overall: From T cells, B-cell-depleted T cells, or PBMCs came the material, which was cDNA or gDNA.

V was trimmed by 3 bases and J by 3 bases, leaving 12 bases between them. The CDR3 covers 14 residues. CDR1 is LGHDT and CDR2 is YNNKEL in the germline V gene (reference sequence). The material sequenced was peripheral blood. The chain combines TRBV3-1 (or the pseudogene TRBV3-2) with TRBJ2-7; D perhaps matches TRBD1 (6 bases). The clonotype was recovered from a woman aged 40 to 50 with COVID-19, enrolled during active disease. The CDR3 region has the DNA TGTGCCAGCAGCCATCTCCCGGACAGCTACGAGCAGTACTTC. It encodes CASSHLPDSYEQYF.